This TCR beta chain was identified in a study of shared clonotypes between healthy human individuals. Study-level information: CD4 naive cells filled three plates per donor, CD4 memory three, CD8 naive two and CD8 memory one. Whole-study results and caveats: What naive subsets generally showed was a larger estimated richness than memory subsets showed. In a few donors, approximately 5% of naive CD4 clonotypes appeared in common.

Details on this clone: Its target is unknown.

Profiling relied on immunoSEQ multiplex PCR, and the TCRdb table lists in-frame clones only, not all of them. The sample lists roughly 2.5 million clones, 90% to 95% occurring once. The sample consisted of naive CD4+ T cells sorted from blood. The subset here: CD45RA+ positively selected. This clonotype was obtained from a man aged 18-30 years in good health.

In nucleotides, the CDR3 is TGTGCCAGCAGTTACCGTCTAGCGGGAGGGGGGGAGACCCAGTACTTC. This gives the protein CASSYRLAGGGETQYF. The V and J genes are TRBV6-6 and TRBJ2-5; 12 positions agree with TRBD2. V gave up 2 bases and J gave up 5 bases; unmatched junction bases: 6. The germline V gene encodes CDR1 MNHNY and CDR2 SVGAGI (reference sequence). The CDR3 sequence is 16 residues long.